A single sample gave rise to the 17 T cell receptor beta chains below, sequenced in a study of T cells in Graves' hyperthyroidism and ophthalmopathy. RNA transcripts gave rise to amplified TCR beta CDR3 regions. The primer set for the first-round RT-PCR of the TCR CDR3 was HTBI. TCRdb re-analysed the multiplex PCR reads in MiXCR, keeping a single row per CDR3 protein. The table lists roughly 200,000 distinct CDR3 sequences, less than 20% of them singletons. Sequencing was performed on blood. The receptor set was obtained from a woman aged 45-60 years with Graves' hyperthyroidism.

Only a few counts were recorded for this clonotype. The chain combines TRBV7-6 with TRBJ2-1, with D possibly being TRBD2 (7 bases). Trimming took 3 bases from V and 1 from J, leaving 13 bases between them. The CDR3 runs to 16 residues. The germline V gene has CDR1 SGHVS and CDR2 FNYEAQ. The CDR3 reads CASSFQGGGSYNEQFF. The CDR3 DNA reads TGTGCCAGCAGCTTCCAGGGAGGGGGGTCCTACAATGAGCAGTTCTTC.

This clonotype has only a few counts. V gene TRBV3-1 combines with J gene TRBJ2-2; D unresolved. The length of the CDR3 is 13 residues. The V end was cut by 3 bases, the J end by 1 base, with 3 bases between. The V gene's germline CDR1 is LGHDT and CDR2 YNNKEL (reference sequence). CDR3 loop: CASSHQNTGELFF. The CDR3 nucleotides are TGTGCCAGCAGCCACCAGAACACCGGGGAGCTGTTTTTT.

This clonotype was detected ten times or more. The rearrangement uses TRBV18 and TRBJ2-5, with TRBD2 matching 10 bases. There are 15 residues in the CDR3. Losses at the gene ends were 1 base for V and 4 bases for J; bases not matched to a gene: 3. Germline assignment: CDR1 KGHSH and CDR2 LQKENI. This chain's CDR3 is CASSPLAGGAETQYF. For the CDR3, the DNA is TGTGCCAGCTCACCACTAGCGGGAGGCGCAGAGACCCAGTACTTC. Combining the CDR3 with reference TRBV18 and TRBJ2-5 gives the whole variable domain NAGVMQNPRHLVRRRGQEARLRCSPMKGHSHVYWYRQLPEEGLKFMVYLQKENIIDESGMPKERFSAEFPKEGPSILRIQQVVRGDSAAYFCASSPLAGGAETQYFGPGTRLLVL.

This chain connects TRBV4-1 to TRBJ2-3, with 8 bases that match TRBD2. Germline-derived CDR1 and CDR2 are MGHRA and YSYEKL. V dropped 2 bases and J dropped 3; count of bases not matched to a gene: 7. The CDR3 loop spans 16 amino acids. CDR3 loop: CASSQLGTSKTDTQYF. For the CDR3, the DNA is TGCGCCAGCAGCCAACTTGGGACTAGTAAGACAGATACGCAGTATTTT.

This clonotype has at least ten counts. The J gene is TRBJ2-1, the V gene TRBV7-9; the D gene is possibly TRBD1 (6 bases). Trimming took 7 bases from V and 2 from J, leaving 15 bases between them. Germline values: CDR1 SEHNR, CDR2 FQNEAQ (reference sequence). The CDR3 contains 15 residues. The CDR3 coding sequence is TGTGCCAGCACCCTGGCAGGGACAACCTACAATGAGCAGTTCTTC. Amino acids: CASTLAGTTYNEQFF.

This clonotype was seen ten or more times. The gene calls are TRBV7-2 and TRBJ2-7; 11 positions agree with TRBD1. Per germline, CDR1 SGHTA and CDR2 FQGNSA. The trim removed 4 bases at V and 3 bases at J, leaving 5 bases unmatched. The CDR3 totals 15 residues. In DNA form, the CDR3 reads TGTGCCAGCAGCTCACCGGGACAGGGGGACTACGAGCAGTACTTC. It translates to CASSSPGQGDYEQYF.

About this clonotype itself: This may stem from a read error, because a much larger clone lies one nucleotide away. The chain recombines TRBV10-3 with TRBJ1-4; D unclear. Germline-derived CDR1 and CDR2 are ENHRY and SYGVKD. The ends were cut back, 3 bases at V and 4 bases at J, with 9 bases in the middle. This CDR3 has 14 residues. The CDR3 sequence is CAISEQTINEKLFF. CDR3 in DNA: TGTGCCATCAGTGAACAAACAATTAATGAAAAACTGTTTTTT.

The rearrangement uses TRBV27 and TRBJ2-1; maybe TRBD2 (5 bases). From germline, CDR1 is MNHEY and CDR2 SMNVEV (reference sequence). The CDR3 loop spans 13 amino acids. V was cut by 7 bases and J by 8 bases, with 15 bases left in between. The CDR3 DNA is TGTGCCAGCACTCACACTAGAGCGGATGAGCAGTTCTTC. Amino acid sequence: CASTHTRADEQFF.

In this sample, this clonotype turned up many times. J is TRBJ2-3 and V is TRBV27; D might be TRBD2 (6 bases). This CDR3 is built from 13 residues. Germline CDR1 is MNHEY and CDR2 is SMNVEV (reference sequence). V was cut by 2 bases and J by 5 bases, with 8 bases left in between. As DNA, the CDR3 is TGTGCCAGCAGTTTACTTAGCGGAGATACGCAGTATTTT. It translates to CASSLLSGDTQYF.

This clonotype was seen a handful of times. This CDR3 reads CAWRATSGTYNEQFF. CDR3 coding DNA: TGTGCCTGGAGAGCGACTAGCGGGACCTACAATGAGCAGTTCTTC. The chain uses TRBV30 and TRBJ2-1; 11 bases are a match to TRBD2. The length of the CDR3 is 15 residues. Unmatched junction bases numbered 3, after V lost 3 bases and J lost 2 bases. The germline V gene has CDR1 GTSNPN and CDR2 SVGIG (reference sequence).

The sample holds many counts of this clonotype. The chain joins TRBV27 to TRBJ2-7; D is possibly TRBD1 (5 bases). The germline V and J ends were trimmed by 4 bases and 4 bases, with 17 bases remaining between them. The germline V gene has CDR1 MNHEY and CDR2 SMNVEV (reference sequence). This CDR3 spans 15 amino acids. The CDR3 spells CASSSGRTRGYEQYF. The CDR3 nucleotides are TGTGCCAGCAGTTCAGGACGGACAAGGGGTTACGAGCAGTACTTC.

This clonotype was detected only a few times. J is TRBJ2-1 and V is TRBV3-1; D may be TRBD1 (5 bases). V was cut by 2 bases and J by 0 bases, with 8 bases left in between. The CDR3 spans 15 residues. Germline values: CDR1 LGHDT, CDR2 YNNKEL (reference sequence). CDR3 coding DNA: TGTGCCAGCAGCCAAAGGGGAAGCTCCTACAATGAGCAGTTCTTC. Translating gives CASSQRGSSYNEQFF.

In this sample, this clonotype turned up many times. This sequence joins TRBV20-1 and TRBJ2-1; maybe TRBD2 (5 bases). Trimming cost V 3 bases and J 8 bases, with 17 bases left between them. From germline, CDR1 is DFQATT and CDR2 SNEGSKA (reference sequence). The CDR3 totals 14 residues. CDR3 coding DNA: TGCAGTGCTAGTCGGCCGGGGAGCGGTGATGAGCAGTTCTTC. Its translation is CSASRPGSGDEQFF.

This clonotype was counted ten times or more. The genes are TRBV24-1 and TRBJ1-2, with 10 bases aligning to TRBD1. This CDR3 is 17 amino acids long. Germline V lookup: CDR1 KGHDR, CDR2 SFDVKD. V trimming: 2 bases; J trimming: 6 bases; junction bases outside the gene matches: 11. The CDR3 coding sequence is TGTGCCACCAGTGATTCTGGGAGGACAGGGGGTCGCGATGGCTACACCTTC. Its translation is CATSDSGRTGGRDGYTF.

In its sample, this clonotype was seen a few times. This chain connects TRBV13 to TRBJ1-4; TRBD1 aligns across 11 bases. V was clipped by 2 bases and J by 7 bases; unmatched bases: 3. This CDR3 comprises 15 residues. Germline lookup yields CDR1 PRHDT and CDR2 FYEKMQ (reference sequence). The CDR3 region has the DNA TGTGCCAGCAGCTTAAGGACAGGGGGCGGTGAAAAACTGTTTTTT. This translates into CASSLRTGGGEKLFF.

The chain couples TRBV29-1 to TRBJ2-6; D is ambiguous. Deletions cut 7 bases from V and 1 base from J, with 11 bases between. Germline CDR1 and CDR2: SQVTM and ANQGSEA. The CDR3 is made up of 14 amino acids. The CDR3 DNA follows: TGCAGCGCGGTGCTACAGTCTGGGGCCAACGTCCTGACTTTC. As protein: CSAVLQSGANVLTF.

This clonotype was picked up many times. This chain links TRBV15 with TRBJ1-5; D may be TRBD1 (6 bases). The CDR3 covers 16 residues. Germline V lookup: CDR1 LNHNV, CDR2 YYDKDF (reference sequence). The V gene lost 5 bases and the J gene lost 4 bases, with 18 bases spanning the gap. The CDR3 is CATSVTRTALNQPQHF. CDR3 in DNA: TGTGCCACCAGCGTTACGCGGACAGCGCTTAATCAGCCCCAGCATTTT.